This TCR beta chain was recorded in a study of cytotoxic CD8 clonotypes in ibrutinib-treated CLL. Study-wide context: Patients: roughly ten relapsed/refractory, fewer than 16 treatment-naive, under 18 IGHV unmutated.

In this sample, this clone turned up a few times. What it recognizes is unknown. The data were produced by immunoSEQ multiplex PCR, yet TCRdb's version contains in-frame clones alone and is incomplete. The table includes about 68,000 clones, about two thirds detected once. General study findings and limits: At progression, clonality fell back toward baseline after rising at ibrutinib response.

Germline V gene data show CDR1 as SNHLY and CDR2 as FYNNEI. V dropped 8 bases and J dropped 1 base, with 12 bases sitting between them. The CDR3 totals 13 residues. The receptor was isolated from a human donor with chronic lymphocytic leukemia. The V gene is TRBV2, the J gene TRBJ2-7, with a tentative D call TRBD1 (5 bases). The sequencing here drew on PBMCs, taken after 12 months of ibrutinib treatment. The CDR3 protein is CASQGRQSYEQYF. The CDR3 region has the DNA TGTGCCAGCCAAGGCCGACAGTCCTACGAGCAGTACTTC.